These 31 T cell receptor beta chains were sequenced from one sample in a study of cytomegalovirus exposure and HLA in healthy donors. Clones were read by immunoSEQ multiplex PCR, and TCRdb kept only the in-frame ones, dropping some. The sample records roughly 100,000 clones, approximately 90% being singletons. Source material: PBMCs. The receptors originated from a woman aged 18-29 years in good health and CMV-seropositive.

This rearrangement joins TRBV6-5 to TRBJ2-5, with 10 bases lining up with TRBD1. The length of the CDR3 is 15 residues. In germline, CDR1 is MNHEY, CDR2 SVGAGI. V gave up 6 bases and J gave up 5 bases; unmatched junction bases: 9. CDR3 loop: CASRPPGQGRETQYF. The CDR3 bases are TGTGCCAGCAGGCCTCCGGGACAGGGGAGGGAGACCCAGTACTTC.

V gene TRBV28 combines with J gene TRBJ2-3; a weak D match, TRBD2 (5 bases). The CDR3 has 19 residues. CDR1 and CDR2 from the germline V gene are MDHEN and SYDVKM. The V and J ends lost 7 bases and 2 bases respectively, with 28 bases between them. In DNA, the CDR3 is TGTGCCAGCACCCTTCCGGTGCGGGTAAACGTGATTAACACAGATACGCAGTATTTT. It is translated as CASTLPVRVNVINTDTQYF.

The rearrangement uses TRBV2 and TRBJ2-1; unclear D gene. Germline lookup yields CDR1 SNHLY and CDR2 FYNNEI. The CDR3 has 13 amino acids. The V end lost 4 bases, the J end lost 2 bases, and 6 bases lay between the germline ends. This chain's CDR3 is CASSANTYNEQFF. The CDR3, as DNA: TGTGCCAGCAGTGCTAATACCTACAATGAGCAGTTCTTC.

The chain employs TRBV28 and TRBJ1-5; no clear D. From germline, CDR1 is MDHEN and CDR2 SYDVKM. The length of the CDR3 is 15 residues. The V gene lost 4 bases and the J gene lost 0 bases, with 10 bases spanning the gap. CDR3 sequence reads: CASSWAENSNQPQHF. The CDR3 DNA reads TGTGCCAGCAGTTGGGCAGAAAATAGCAATCAGCCCCAGCATTTT. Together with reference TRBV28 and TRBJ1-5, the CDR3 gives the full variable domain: DVKVTQSSRYLVKRTGEKVFLECVQDMDHENMFWYRQDPGLGLRLIYFSYDVKMKEKGDIPEGYSVSREKKERFSLILESASTNQTSMYLCASSWAENSNQPQHFGDGTRLSIL.

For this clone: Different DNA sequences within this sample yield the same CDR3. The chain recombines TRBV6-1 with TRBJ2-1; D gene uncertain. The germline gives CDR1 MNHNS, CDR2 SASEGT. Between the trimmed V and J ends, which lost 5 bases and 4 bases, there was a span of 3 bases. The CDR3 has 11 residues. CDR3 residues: CASSQYNEQFF. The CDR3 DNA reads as TGTGCCAGCAGTCAGTACAATGAGCAGTTCTTC.

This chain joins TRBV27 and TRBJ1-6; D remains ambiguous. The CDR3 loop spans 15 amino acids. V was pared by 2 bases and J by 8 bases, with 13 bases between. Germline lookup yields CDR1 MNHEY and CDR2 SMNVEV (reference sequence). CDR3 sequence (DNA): TGTGCCAGCAGTTTAGGAGCGGGGTTCCATTCACCCCTCCACTTT. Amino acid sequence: CASSLGAGFHSPLHF.

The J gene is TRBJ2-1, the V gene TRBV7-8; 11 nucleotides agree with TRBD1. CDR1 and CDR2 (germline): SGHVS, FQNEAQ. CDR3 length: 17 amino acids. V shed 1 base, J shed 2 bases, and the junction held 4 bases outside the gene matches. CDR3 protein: CASSLVLGQGAYNEQFF. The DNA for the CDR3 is TGTGCCAGCAGCTTAGTATTGGGACAGGGGGCCTACAATGAGCAGTTCTTC.

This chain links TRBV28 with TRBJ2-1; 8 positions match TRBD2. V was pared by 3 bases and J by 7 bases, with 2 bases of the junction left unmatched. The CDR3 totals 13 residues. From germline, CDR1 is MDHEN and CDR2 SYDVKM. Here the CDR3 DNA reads TGTGCCAGCAGTTTTCGCGGGAGGAATGAGCAGTTCTTC. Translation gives CASSFRGRNEQFF. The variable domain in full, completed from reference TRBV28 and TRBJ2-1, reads DVKVTQSSRYLVKRTGEKVFLECVQDMDHENMFWYRQDPGLGLRLIYFSYDVKMKEKGDIPEGYSVSREKKERFSLILESASTNQTSMYLCASSFRGRNEQFFGPGTRLTVL.

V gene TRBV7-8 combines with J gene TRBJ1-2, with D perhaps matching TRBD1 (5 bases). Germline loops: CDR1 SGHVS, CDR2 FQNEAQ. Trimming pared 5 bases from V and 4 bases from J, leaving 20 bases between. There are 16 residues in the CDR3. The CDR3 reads CASSDSYRGGSYGYTF. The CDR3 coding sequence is TGTGCCAGCAGCGACAGCTATAGGGGAGGTAGCTATGGCTACACCTTC. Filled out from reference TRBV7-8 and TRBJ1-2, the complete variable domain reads GAGVSQSPRYKVAKRGQDVALRCDPISGHVSLFWYQQALGQGPEFLTYFQNEAQLDKSGLPSDRFFAERPEGSVSTLKIQRTQQEDSAVYLCASSDSYRGGSYGYTFGSGTRLTVV.

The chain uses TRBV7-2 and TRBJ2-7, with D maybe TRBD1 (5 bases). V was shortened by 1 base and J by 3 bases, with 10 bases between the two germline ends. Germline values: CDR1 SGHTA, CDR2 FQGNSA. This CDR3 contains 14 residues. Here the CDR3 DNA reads TGTGCCAGCAGCTTAGGACCAGGGAACTACGAGCAGTACGTC. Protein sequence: CASSLGPGNYEQYV.

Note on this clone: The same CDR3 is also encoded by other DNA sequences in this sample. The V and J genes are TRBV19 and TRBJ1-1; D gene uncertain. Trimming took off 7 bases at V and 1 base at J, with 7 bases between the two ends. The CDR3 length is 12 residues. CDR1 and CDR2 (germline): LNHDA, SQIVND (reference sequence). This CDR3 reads CASTPGNTEAFF. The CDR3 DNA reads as TGTGCCAGTACCCCAGGGAACACTGAAGCTTTCTTT.

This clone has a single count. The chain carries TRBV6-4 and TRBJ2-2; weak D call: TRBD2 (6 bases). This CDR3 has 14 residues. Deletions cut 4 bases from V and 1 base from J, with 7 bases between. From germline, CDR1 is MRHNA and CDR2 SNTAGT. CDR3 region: CASSAGENTGELFF. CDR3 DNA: TGTGCCAGCAGTGCGGGGGAGAACACCGGGGAGCTGTTTTTT.

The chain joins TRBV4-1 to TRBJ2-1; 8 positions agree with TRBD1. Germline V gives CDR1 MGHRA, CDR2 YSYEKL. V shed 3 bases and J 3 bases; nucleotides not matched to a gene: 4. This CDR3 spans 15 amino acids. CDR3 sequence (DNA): TGCGCCAGCAGCCATCGGACAGGGTACTACAATGAGCAGTTCTTC. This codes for CASSHRTGYYNEQFF.

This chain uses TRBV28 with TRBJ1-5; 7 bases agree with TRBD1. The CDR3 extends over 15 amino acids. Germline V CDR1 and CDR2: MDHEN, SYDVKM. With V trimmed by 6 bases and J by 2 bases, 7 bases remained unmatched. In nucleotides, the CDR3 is TGTGCCAGCAGCTGGAAGGGGGCTGGCAATCAGCCCCAGCATTTT. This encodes CASSWKGAGNQPQHF.

The CDR3 bases are TGTGCCAGCTCTCACGGGACAGCGAACACCGGGGAGCTGTTTTTT. Encoded protein: CASSHGTANTGELFF. The chain combines TRBV18 with TRBJ2-2; TRBD1 agrees at 7 bases. V lost 6 bases, J lost 0 bases, and 4 bases stayed unmatched. Germline V CDR1 and CDR2: KGHSH, LQKENI. The CDR3 length is 15 residues.

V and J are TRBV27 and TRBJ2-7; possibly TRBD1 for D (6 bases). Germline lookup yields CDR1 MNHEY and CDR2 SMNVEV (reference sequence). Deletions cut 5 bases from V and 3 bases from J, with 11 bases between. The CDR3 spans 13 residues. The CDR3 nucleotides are TGTGCCAGCAGTATTCTGACAGGCTACGAGCAGTACTTC. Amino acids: CASSILTGYEQYF.

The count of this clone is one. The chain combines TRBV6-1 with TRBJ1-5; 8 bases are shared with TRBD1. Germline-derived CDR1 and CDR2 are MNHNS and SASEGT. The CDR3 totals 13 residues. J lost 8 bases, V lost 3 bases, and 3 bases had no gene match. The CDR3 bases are TGTGCCAGCAGTGAGAACAGGGGGAAGCCCCAGCATTTT. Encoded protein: CASSENRGKPQHF.

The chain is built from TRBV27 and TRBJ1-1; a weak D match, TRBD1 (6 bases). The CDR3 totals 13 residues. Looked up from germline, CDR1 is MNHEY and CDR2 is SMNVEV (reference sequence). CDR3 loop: CVTQYRGAAEAFF. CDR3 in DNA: TGTGTGACTCAATATCGGGGGGCGGCTGAAGCTTTCTTT.

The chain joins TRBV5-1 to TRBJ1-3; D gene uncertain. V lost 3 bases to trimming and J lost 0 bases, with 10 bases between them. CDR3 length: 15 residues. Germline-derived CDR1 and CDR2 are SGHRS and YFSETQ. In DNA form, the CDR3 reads TGCGCCAGCAGCTCTTACACCTCCTCTGGAAACACCATATATTTT. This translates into CASSSYTSSGNTIYF.

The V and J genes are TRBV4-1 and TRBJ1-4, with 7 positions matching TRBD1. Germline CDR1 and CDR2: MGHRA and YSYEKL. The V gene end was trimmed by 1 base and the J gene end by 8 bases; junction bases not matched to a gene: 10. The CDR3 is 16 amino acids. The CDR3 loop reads CASSQGRGGEREKLFF. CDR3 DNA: TGCGCCAGCAGCCAAGGCCGAGGGGGCGAGAGGGAAAAACTGTTTTTT.

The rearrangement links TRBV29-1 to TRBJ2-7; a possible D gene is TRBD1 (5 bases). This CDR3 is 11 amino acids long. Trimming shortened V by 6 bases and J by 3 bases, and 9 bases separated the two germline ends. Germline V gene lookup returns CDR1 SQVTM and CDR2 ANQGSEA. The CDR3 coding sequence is TGCAGCGTAGACAGTCTCTACGAGCAGTACGTC. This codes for CSVDSLYEQYV.

The CDR3 nucleotides are TGTGCCAGCCAAAGGGGGGCAGGGGACTACGAGCAGTACGTC. It specifies CASQRGAGDYEQYV. V is TRBV27 and J is TRBJ2-7, with D tentatively TRBD1 or TRBD2 (6 bases each). V dropped 8 bases and J dropped 3 bases, with 17 bases sitting between them. The CDR3 has 14 amino acids. Germline V gene sequence: CDR1 MNHEY, CDR2 SMNVEV (reference sequence).

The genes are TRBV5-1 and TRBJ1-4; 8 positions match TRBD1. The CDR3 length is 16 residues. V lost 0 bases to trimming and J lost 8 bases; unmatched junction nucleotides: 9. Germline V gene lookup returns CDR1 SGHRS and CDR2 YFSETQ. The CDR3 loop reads CASSLGTGSQDEKLFF. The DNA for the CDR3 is TGCGCCAGCAGCTTGGGGACAGGGTCTCAGGACGAAAAACTGTTTTTT.

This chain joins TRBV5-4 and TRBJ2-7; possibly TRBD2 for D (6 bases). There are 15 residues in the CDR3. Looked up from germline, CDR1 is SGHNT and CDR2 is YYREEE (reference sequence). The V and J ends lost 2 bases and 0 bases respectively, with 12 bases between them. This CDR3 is CASSLAGESSYEQYF. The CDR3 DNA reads TGTGCCAGCAGCTTAGCGGGTGAGAGCTCCTACGAGCAGTACTTC.

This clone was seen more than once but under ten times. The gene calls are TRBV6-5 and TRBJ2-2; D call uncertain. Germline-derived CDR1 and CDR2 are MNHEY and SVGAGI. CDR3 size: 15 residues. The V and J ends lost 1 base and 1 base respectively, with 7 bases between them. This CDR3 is CASSYWSGNTGELFF. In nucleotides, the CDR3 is TGTGCCAGCAGTTACTGGTCCGGGAACACCGGGGAGCTGTTTTTT.

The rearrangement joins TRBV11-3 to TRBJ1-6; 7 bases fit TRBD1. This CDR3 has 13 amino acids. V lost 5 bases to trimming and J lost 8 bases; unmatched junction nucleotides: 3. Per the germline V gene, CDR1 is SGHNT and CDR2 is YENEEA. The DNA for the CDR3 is TGTGCCAGCAGCATTACAGGGGATTCACCCCTCCACTTT. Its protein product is CASSITGDSPLHF. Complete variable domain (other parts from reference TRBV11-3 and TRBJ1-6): EAGVVQSPRYKIIEKKQPVAFWCNPISGHNTLYWYLQNLGQGPELLIRYENEEAVDDSQLPKDRFSAERLKGVDSTLKIQPAELGDSAVYLCASSITGDSPLHFGNGTRLTVT.

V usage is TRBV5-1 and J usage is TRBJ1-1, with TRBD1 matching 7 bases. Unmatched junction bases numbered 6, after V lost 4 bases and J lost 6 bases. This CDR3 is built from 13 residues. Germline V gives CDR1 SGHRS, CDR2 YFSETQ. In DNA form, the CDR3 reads TGCGCCAGCAGCGGGGACAGTTTGGCTGAAGCTTTCTTT. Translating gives CASSGDSLAEAFF.

The CDR3 loop is CASRQGTLNTIYF. CDR3 in DNA: TGTGCCAGCAGACAGGGTACCTTAAACACCATATATTTT. J is TRBJ1-3 and V is TRBV28; TRBD1 is a possible D gene (6 bases). CDR3 size: 13 residues. Germline loops: CDR1 MDHEN, CDR2 SYDVKM. Trimming shortened V by 6 bases and J by 6 bases, and 12 bases separated the two germline ends.

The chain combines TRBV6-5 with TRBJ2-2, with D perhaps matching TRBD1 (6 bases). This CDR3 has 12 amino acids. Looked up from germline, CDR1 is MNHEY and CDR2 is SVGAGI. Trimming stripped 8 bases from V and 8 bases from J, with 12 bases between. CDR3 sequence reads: CASFSGAGELFF. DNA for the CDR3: TGTGCCAGCTTTTCAGGGGCAGGGGAGCTGTTTTTT.

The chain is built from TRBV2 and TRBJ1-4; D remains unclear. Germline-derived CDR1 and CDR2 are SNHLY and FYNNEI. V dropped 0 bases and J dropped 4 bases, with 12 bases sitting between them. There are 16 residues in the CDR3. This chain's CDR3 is CASSEALAGSNEKLFF. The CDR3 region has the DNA TGTGCCAGCAGTGAAGCACTCGCGGGGAGTAATGAAAAACTGTTTTTT.

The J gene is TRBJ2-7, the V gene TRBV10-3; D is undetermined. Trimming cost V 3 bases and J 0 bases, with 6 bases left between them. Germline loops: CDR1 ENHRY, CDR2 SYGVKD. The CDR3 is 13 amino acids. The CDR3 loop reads CAISERSSYEQYF. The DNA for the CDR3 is TGTGCCATCAGTGAAAGGAGCTCCTACGAGCAGTACTTC.